This is a list of T cell receptor beta chains from one sample in a study of shared clonotypes between healthy human individuals. The table came from immunoSEQ multiplex PCR; TCRdb's copy has only in-frame clones and leaves some out. The sample contains some 630,000 clones, 96% of which appear only once. The sequenced material came from naive CD8+ T cells sorted from blood. The receptors derive from a woman aged 25 to 39 in good health. The CDR3 runs from the conserved cysteine through the conserved F or W. The order of the fields is clone size, D gene, J gene, V gene, CDR3 protein, CDR3 DNA. D genes are given only for firm matches. Where a row states a size, it is once, few, many or the class of an expanded clone; other rows omit it.

clone_size: -
d_call: TRBD1
j_call: TRBJ1-1
v_call: TRBV19
cdr3_aa: CASSIVGQGGTEAFF
cdr3_nt: TGTGCCAGTAGTATAGTGGGACAGGGGGGAACTGAAGCTTTCTTT

clone_size: -
d_call: -
j_call: TRBJ2-7
v_call: TRBV10-2
cdr3_aa: CASSEGLSPNEQYF
cdr3_nt: TGCGCCAGCAGTGAAGGACTCTCCCCGAACGAGCAGTACTTC

clone_size: once
d_call: -
j_call: TRBJ2-3
v_call: TRBV19
cdr3_aa: CASSLGDTDTQYF
cdr3_nt: TGTGCCAGTAGTTTGGGGGACACAGATACGCAGTATTTT

clone_size: -
d_call: TRBD2
j_call: TRBJ2-5
v_call: TRBV6-5
cdr3_aa: CASSFLAGAPQETQYF
cdr3_nt: TGTGCCAGCAGTTTCTTAGCGGGAGCCCCCCAAGAGACCCAGTACTTC

clone_size: -
d_call: -
j_call: TRBJ2-3
v_call: TRBV28
cdr3_aa: CASSPSGTDTQYF
cdr3_nt: TGTGCCAGCAGTCCTTCGGGGACAGATACGCAGTATTTT

clone_size: -
d_call: -
j_call: TRBJ2-7
v_call: TRBV7-2
cdr3_aa: CASSLTPDYSYEQYF
cdr3_nt: TGTGCCAGCAGCTTAACCCCAGACTATTCGTACGAGCAGTACTTC

clone_size: once
d_call: TRBD2
j_call: TRBJ2-7
v_call: TRBV19
cdr3_aa: CASRPASGSYEQYF
cdr3_nt: TGTGCCAGTAGGCCCGCTAGCGGGAGCTACGAGCAGTACTTC

clone_size: -
d_call: -
j_call: TRBJ2-3
v_call: TRBV9
cdr3_aa: CASSDRPTYSTDTQYF
cdr3_nt: TGTGCCAGCAGCGACCGCCCGACATATAGCACAGATACGCAGTATTTT

clone_size: -
d_call: -
j_call: TRBJ1-1
v_call: TRBV28
cdr3_aa: CASSPRGGVGTEAFF
cdr3_nt: TGTGCCAGCAGTCCCCGGGGGGGAGTAGGCACTGAAGCTTTCTTT

clone_size: once
d_call: -
j_call: TRBJ2-3
v_call: TRBV5-4
cdr3_aa: CASSFQTDTQYF
cdr3_nt: TGTGCCAGCAGCTTCCAAACAGATACGCAGTATTTT

clone_size: -
d_call: -
j_call: TRBJ2-1
v_call: TRBV21-1
cdr3_aa: CASSKASGSYNEQFF
cdr3_nt: TGTGCCAGCAGCAAAGCTAGCGGGAGTTACAATGAGCAGTTCTTC

clone_size: -
d_call: -
j_call: TRBJ2-3
v_call: TRBV5-1
cdr3_aa: CASSSGQPDTQYF
cdr3_nt: TGCGCCAGCAGCTCTGGACAGCCAGATACGCAGTATTTT

clone_size: -
d_call: -
j_call: TRBJ2-1
v_call: TRBV11-3
cdr3_aa: CASSPGPGDTGSYNEQFF
cdr3_nt: TGTGCCAGCAGCCCCGGGCCAGGGGACACAGGCTCCTACAATGAGCAGTTCTTC

clone_size: -
d_call: -
j_call: TRBJ1-5
v_call: TRBV9
cdr3_aa: CASSVWATNQPQHF
cdr3_nt: TGTGCCAGCAGCGTATGGGCCACCAATCAGCCCCAGCATTTT

clone_size: -
d_call: TRBD2
j_call: TRBJ2-1
v_call: TRBV29-1
cdr3_aa: CSVVSGRASNEQFF
cdr3_nt: TGCAGCGTTGTGAGCGGGAGGGCCTCGAATGAGCAGTTCTTC

clone_size: -
d_call: -
j_call: TRBJ2-1
v_call: TRBV27
cdr3_aa: CASSLAYSIPYNEQFF
cdr3_nt: TGTGCCAGCAGCCTAGCGTACAGTATCCCCTACAATGAGCAGTTCTTC

clone_size: -
d_call: -
j_call: TRBJ2-2
v_call: TRBV28
cdr3_aa: CASLTSRWANTGELFF
cdr3_nt: TGTGCCAGCTTGACTAGTCGGTGGGCGAACACCGGGGAGCTGTTTTTT

clone_size: -
d_call: -
j_call: TRBJ2-1
v_call: TRBV27
cdr3_aa: CASGGAPYYNEQFF
cdr3_nt: TGTGCCAGCGGGGGGGCCCCCTACTACAATGAGCAGTTCTTC

clone_size: -
d_call: -
j_call: TRBJ2-1
v_call: TRBV7-2
cdr3_aa: CASSLAGGQAASRGNEQFF
cdr3_nt: TGTGCCAGCAGCTTAGCTGGGGGGCAAGCGGCCTCGAGGGGGAATGAGCAGTTCTTC

clone_size: -
d_call: -
j_call: TRBJ1-3
v_call: TRBV4-1
cdr3_aa: CASSRPGNTIYF
cdr3_nt: TGCGCCAGCAGCCGTCCTGGAAACACCATATATTTT

clone_size: once
d_call: TRBD1
j_call: TRBJ1-1
v_call: TRBV29-1
cdr3_aa: CSVDRGQIEAFF
cdr3_nt: TGCAGCGTCGATAGGGGGCAGATTGAAGCTTTCTTT

clone_size: -
d_call: TRBD2
j_call: TRBJ2-5
v_call: TRBV30
cdr3_aa: CAWSVRLAGAETQYF
cdr3_nt: TGTGCCTGGAGTGTAAGGCTAGCGGGAGCAGAGACCCAGTACTTC

clone_size: -
d_call: TRBD2
j_call: TRBJ2-7
v_call: TRBV14
cdr3_aa: CASSQRGRANEQYF
cdr3_nt: TGTGCCAGCAGCCAGCGCGGGAGGGCTAACGAGCAGTACTTC

clone_size: -
d_call: -
j_call: TRBJ2-1
v_call: TRBV11-2
cdr3_aa: CASSLSRTGYNEQFF
cdr3_nt: TGTGCCAGCAGCCTAAGTCGAACTGGCTACAATGAGCAGTTCTTC

clone_size: -
d_call: -
j_call: TRBJ1-6
v_call: TRBV30
cdr3_aa: CAQGTPSPLHF
cdr3_nt: TGTGCCCAGGGAACTCCTTCACCCCTCCACTTT

clone_size: -
d_call: -
j_call: TRBJ2-1
v_call: TRBV9
cdr3_aa: CASSVFTYNEQFF
cdr3_nt: TGTGCCAGCAGCGTTTTTACCTACAATGAGCAGTTCTTC